This TCR beta chain derives from a study of T cells in Graves' hyperthyroidism and ophthalmopathy. Across the study: Pretreatment peripheral blood was obtained at initial diagnosis. Study-level results: It was a median approximately 6.9 months before onset that the model predicted ophthalmopathy.

This clonotype was recorded many times. Its antigen is not known. Aged 18 to 65, the patients had hyperthyroidism that was newly diagnosed and had lasted under 2 months. The source of the PBMCs was 8 to 10 ml of fresh peripheral blood. Regions amplified from RNA transcripts were the TCR beta CDR3 regions. TCR CDR3 underwent first-round RT-PCR with the HTBI primer set. In TCRdb, the multiplex PCR reads were re-called with MiXCR into one record per CDR3 protein. This sample yields around 250,000 distinct CDR3 sequences, of which more than 14% are seen a single time; about 14% belongs to the top ten. With V trimmed by 0 bases and J by 8 bases, 4 bases remained unmatched. CDR1 is KGHSH, CDR2 LQKENI, per germline. The CDR3 covers 15 residues.

The sequenced sample was blood. The chain recombines TRBV18 with TRBJ2-4; 10 nucleotides line up with TRBD1. This TCR was sampled from a woman aged 40 to 55 with Graves' hyperthyroidism that later progressed to Graves' ophthalmopathy. The CDR3, as DNA: TGTGCCAGCTCACCACCGGGGACAGGGGTTGACATTCAGTACTTC. It translates to CASSPPGTGVDIQYF.